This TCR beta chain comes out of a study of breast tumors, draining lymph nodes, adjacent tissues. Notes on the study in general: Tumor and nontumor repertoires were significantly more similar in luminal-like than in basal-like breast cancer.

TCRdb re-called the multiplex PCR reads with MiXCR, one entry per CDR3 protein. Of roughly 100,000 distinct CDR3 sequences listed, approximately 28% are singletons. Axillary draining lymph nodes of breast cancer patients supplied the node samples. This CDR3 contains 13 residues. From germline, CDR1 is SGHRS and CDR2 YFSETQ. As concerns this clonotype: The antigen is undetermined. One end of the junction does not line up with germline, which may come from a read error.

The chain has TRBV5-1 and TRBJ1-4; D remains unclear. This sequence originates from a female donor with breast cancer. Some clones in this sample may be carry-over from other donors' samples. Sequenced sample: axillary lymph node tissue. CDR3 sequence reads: CASSHGVNENLFF. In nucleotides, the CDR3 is TGCGCCAGCAGCCATGGGGTTAATGAAAACCTGTTTTTT.